Below are 11 T cell receptor beta chains sequenced from a single sample in a study of ipilimumab plus nivolumab after autologous stem cell transplantation (dated by TCRdb to the early 2020s). The receptor library was made with the immunoSEQ multiplex PCR assay. Drawn from immuneACCESS, this table holds only the in-frame rearrangements with V and J called that TCRdb kept. Clones are partly lost; checked studies trace under half to an unresolved V gene and leave the rest unexplained. The sample data list about 43,000 clones, and about 88% of these were observed just once. The ten largest clones take up 0.7% to 1% of the sample. This specimen consisted of PBMCs, obtained in a trial of ipilimumab plus nivolumab as post-transplant consolidation. The receptors originated from a male donor with multiple myeloma.

This chain joins TRBV6-1 and TRBJ2-3; 8 bases line up with TRBD2. The CDR3 runs to 13 residues. CDR1 and CDR2 (germline): MNHNS, SASEGT. The V and J ends lost 8 bases and 4 bases, in that order; junction bases with no gene match: 5. CDR3 sequence (DNA): TGTGCCAGCCGGGAGGGAGGCCCAGATACGCAGTATTTT. Its protein is CASREGGPDTQYF.

The chain is built from TRBV2 and TRBJ2-6, with no clear D. Trimming cost V 3 bases and J 0 bases, with 6 bases left between them. Germline V gene sequence: CDR1 SNHLY, CDR2 FYNNEI. CDR3 length: 15 amino acids. The DNA for the CDR3 is TGTGCCAGCAGTGATCCTTACTCTGGGGCCAACGTCCTGACTTTC. Translated, it gives CASSDPYSGANVLTF.

The V gene is TRBV9, the J gene TRBJ1-6, with 7 bases aligning to TRBD1. Germline lookup yields CDR1 SGDLS and CDR2 YYNGEE. V was pared by 2 bases and J by 7 bases, with 3 bases of the junction left unmatched. The CDR3 loop spans 14 amino acids. The CDR3 region has the DNA TGTGCCAGCAGCGTTCGGACAGGAAATTCACCCCTCCACTTT. It is translated as CASSVRTGNSPLHF. Looking up the rest from reference TRBV9 and TRBJ1-6 gives the full variable domain: DSGVTQTPKHLITATGQRVTLRCSPRSGDLSVYWYQQSLDQGLQFLIQYYNGEERAKGNILERFSAQQFPDLHSELNLSSLELGDSALYFCASSVRTGNSPLHFGNGTRLTVT.

The chain couples TRBV5-1 to TRBJ2-2, with 9 bases lining up with TRBD1. Per the germline V gene, CDR1 is SGHRS and CDR2 is YFSETQ. V lost 4 bases to trimming and J lost 7 bases; unmatched junction nucleotides: 5. This CDR3 region has 14 residues. The CDR3 reads CASSRGQGNGELFF. The CDR3 bases are TGCGCCAGCAGCCGCGGACAGGGGAACGGGGAGCTGTTTTTT.

This clone has only a few counts. The V gene is TRBV5-1, the J gene TRBJ2-1; TRBD2 matches 8 bases. The CDR3 covers 15 residues. With 1 base clipped from V and 4 bases from J, the junction kept 4 bases outside the gene matches. Per the germline V gene, CDR1 is SGHRS and CDR2 is YFSETQ. This CDR3 is CASSLSGGRYNEQFF. The DNA for the CDR3 is TGCGCCAGCAGCTTGAGCGGGGGCCGTTACAATGAGCAGTTCTTC.

This clone was detected a few times. The gene calls are TRBV7-2 and TRBJ1-2, with 12 bases matching TRBD1. CDR1 SGHTA and CDR2 FQGNSA come from the germline V gene. The CDR3 loop spans 15 amino acids. Trimming cost V 5 bases and J 5 bases; bases outside gene matches: 6. The CDR3, as DNA: TGTGCCAGCAGCCCAGGGACAGGGGGCGCATATGGCTACACCTTC. Translating it yields CASSPGTGGAYGYTF.

The count of this clone is one. This sequence joins TRBV7-3 and TRBJ2-1; maybe TRBD2 (6 bases). Trimming shortened V by 6 bases and J by 7 bases, and 13 bases separated the two germline ends. Looked up from germline, CDR1 is SGHTA and CDR2 is FQGTGA. The length of the CDR3 is 13 residues. CDR3 region: CASSLPGTNEQFF. The CDR3, as DNA: TGTGCCAGCAGTTTGCCCGGGACTAATGAGCAGTTCTTC.

J is TRBJ1-1 and V is TRBV7-2; 10 nucleotides agree with TRBD1. Germline CDR1 and CDR2: SGHTA and FQGNSA. Trimming took 4 bases from V and 5 from J; bases not matched to a gene: 7. The length of the CDR3 is 15 residues. CDR3 in amino acids: CASSWTGGEGTEAFF. The CDR3 nucleotides are TGTGCCAGCAGCTGGACAGGGGGAGAAGGGACTGAAGCTTTCTTT.

Points on this clone: An end of the junction does not agree with germline; a read error may underlie this. J is TRBJ2-3 and V is TRBV28, with D possibly being TRBD1 (5 bases). The germline V gene has CDR1 MDHEN and CDR2 SYDVKM. The CDR3 contains 14 residues. The DNA for the CDR3 is TGTGCCAGCAGTATCCAGGGATTTACAGCTACGCAGTATTTT. Translation gives CASSIQGFTATQYF.

The V call is TRBV5-1, the J call TRBJ2-5; 7 bases map to TRBD1. The trim removed 2 bases at V and 5 bases at J, leaving 3 bases unmatched. The CDR3 runs to 13 residues. Germline V gene lookup returns CDR1 SGHRS and CDR2 YFSETQ. This CDR3 is CASSLQGLETQYF. The CDR3 DNA follows: TGCGCCAGCAGCTTACAGGGGCTTGAGACCCAGTACTTC.

V is TRBV2 and J is TRBJ1-6, with D possibly matching TRBD1 (5 bases). From germline, CDR1 is SNHLY and CDR2 FYNNEI. This CDR3 region has 13 residues. Trimming removed 4 bases at V and 7 bases at J, with 8 bases between. CDR3 nucleotide sequence: TGTGCCAGCAGTGGGCAGGGCAATTCACCCCTCCACTTT. Its translation is CASSGQGNSPLHF.